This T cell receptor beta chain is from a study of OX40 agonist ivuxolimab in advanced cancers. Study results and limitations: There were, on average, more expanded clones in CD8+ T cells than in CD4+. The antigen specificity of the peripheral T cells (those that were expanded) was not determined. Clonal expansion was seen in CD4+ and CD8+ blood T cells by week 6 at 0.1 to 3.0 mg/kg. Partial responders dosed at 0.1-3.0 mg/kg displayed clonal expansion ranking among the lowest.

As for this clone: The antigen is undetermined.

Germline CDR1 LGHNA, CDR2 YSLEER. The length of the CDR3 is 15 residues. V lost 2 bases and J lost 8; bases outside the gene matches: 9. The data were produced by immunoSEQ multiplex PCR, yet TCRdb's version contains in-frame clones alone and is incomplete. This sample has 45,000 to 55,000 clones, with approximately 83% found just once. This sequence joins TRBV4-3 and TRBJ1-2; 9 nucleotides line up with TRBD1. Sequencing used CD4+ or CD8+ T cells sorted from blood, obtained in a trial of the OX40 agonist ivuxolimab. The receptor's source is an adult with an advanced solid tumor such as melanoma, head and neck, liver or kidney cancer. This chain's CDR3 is CASSQHRDRDSGYTF. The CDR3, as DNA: TGCGCCAGCAGCCAACACCGGGACAGGGATTCCGGCTACACCTTC.